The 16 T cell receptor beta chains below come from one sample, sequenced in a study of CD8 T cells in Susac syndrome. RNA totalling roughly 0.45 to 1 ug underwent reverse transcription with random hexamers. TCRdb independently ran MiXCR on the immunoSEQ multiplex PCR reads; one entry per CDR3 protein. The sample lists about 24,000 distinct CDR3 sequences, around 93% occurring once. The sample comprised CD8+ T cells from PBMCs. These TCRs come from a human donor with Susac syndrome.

The CDR3 here is CASSYSAERDSYEQYF. The CDR3 nucleotides read TGTGCCAGCAGTTACTCGGCAGAGCGCGACTCCTACGAGCAGTACTTC. V usage is TRBV6-6 and J usage is TRBJ2-7; D is ambiguous. Trimming left V 0 bases short and J 0 bases short, with 12 bases between. Per the germline V gene, CDR1 is MNHNY and CDR2 is SVGAGI (reference sequence). CDR3 length equals 16 residues.

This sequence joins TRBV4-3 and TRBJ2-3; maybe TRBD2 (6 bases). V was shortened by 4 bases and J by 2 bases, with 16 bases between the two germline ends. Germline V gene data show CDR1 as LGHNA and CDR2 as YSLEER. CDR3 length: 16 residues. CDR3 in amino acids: CASSPRGAGSTDTQYF. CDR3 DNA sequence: TGCGCCAGCAGCCCCCGGGGAGCGGGTTCCACAGATACGCAGTATTTT.

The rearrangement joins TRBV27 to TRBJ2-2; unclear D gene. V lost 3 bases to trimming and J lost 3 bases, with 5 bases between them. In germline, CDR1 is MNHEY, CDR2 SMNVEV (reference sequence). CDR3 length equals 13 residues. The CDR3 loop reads CASSFSDTGELFF. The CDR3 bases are TGTGCCAGCAGTTTCAGCGACACCGGGGAGCTGTTTTTT.

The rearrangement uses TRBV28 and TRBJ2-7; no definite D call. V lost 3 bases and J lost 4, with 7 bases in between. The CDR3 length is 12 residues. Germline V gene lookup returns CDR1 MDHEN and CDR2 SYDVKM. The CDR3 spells CASSLDVYEQYF. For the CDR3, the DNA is TGTGCCAGCAGTTTGGATGTTTACGAGCAGTACTTC.

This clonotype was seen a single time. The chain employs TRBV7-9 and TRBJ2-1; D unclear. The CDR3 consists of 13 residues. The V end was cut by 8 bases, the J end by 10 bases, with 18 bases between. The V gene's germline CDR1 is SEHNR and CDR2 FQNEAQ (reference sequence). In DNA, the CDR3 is TGTGCCAGCCGTTGGCCCCGGATTGGGGAGCAGTTCTTC. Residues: CASRWPRIGEQFF.

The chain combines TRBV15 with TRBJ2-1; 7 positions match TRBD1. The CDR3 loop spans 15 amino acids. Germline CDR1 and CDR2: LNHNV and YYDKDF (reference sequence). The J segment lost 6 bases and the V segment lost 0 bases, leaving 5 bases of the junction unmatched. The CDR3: CATSREGGASNEQFF. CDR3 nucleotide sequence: TGTGCCACCAGCAGAGAAGGGGGCGCATCCAATGAGCAGTTCTTC.

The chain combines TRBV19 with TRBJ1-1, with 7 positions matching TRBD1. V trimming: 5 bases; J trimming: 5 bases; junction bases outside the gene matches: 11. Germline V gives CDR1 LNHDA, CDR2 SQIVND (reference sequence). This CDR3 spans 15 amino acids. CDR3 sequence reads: CASSPSDRVGTEAFF. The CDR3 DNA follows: TGTGCCAGTAGTCCCTCCGACAGGGTCGGTACTGAAGCTTTCTTT.

DNA for the CDR3: TGTGCCAGCAGTTACGGGGAGGGAAGTCAGCCCCAGCATTTT. It is translated as CASSYGEGSQPQHF. The chain combines TRBV6-5 with TRBJ1-5; D gene ambiguous. V lost 2 bases and J lost 6, with 11 bases in between. Germline assignment: CDR1 MNHEY and CDR2 SVGAGI. The CDR3 contains 14 residues.

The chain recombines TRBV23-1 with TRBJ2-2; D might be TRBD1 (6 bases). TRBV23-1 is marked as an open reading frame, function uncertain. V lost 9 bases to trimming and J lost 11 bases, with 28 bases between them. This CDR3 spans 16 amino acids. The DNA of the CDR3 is TGCGCCAGGATATCCCGGGACACTGAATGCGATCATGAGCTGTTTTTT. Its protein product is CARISRDTECDHELFF.

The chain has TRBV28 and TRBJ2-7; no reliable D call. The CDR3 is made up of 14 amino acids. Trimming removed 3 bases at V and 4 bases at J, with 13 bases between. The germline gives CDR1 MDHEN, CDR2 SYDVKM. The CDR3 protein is CASSLQAVSYEQYF. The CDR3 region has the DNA TGTGCCAGCAGTTTGCAGGCAGTTTCGTACGAGCAGTACTTC.

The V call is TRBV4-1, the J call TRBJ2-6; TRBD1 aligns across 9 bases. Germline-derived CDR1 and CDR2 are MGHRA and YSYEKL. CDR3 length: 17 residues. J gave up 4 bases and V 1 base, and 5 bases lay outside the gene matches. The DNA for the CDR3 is TGCGCCAGCAGCCAAGTACAGGGGGCGGCCGGGGCCAACGTCCTGACTTTC. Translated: CASSQVQGAAGANVLTF.

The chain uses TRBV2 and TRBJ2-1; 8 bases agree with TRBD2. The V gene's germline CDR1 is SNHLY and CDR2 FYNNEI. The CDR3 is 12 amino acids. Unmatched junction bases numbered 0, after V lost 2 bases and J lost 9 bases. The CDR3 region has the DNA TGTGCCAGCAGTGAACGGGGGGGTGAGCAGTTCTTC. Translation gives CASSERGGEQFF.

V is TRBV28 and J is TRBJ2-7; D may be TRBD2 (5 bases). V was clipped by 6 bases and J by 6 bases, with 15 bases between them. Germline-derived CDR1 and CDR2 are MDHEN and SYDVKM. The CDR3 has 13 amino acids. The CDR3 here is CASSYGPEGEQYF. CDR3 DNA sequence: TGTGCCAGCAGCTACGGCCCCGAGGGCGAGCAGTACTTC.

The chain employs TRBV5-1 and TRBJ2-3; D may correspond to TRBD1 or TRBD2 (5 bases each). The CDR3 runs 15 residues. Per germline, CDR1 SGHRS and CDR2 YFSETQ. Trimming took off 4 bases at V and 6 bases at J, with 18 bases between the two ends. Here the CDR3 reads CASSVKEWGSDTQYF. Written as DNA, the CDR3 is TGCGCCAGCAGCGTAAAGGAGTGGGGGTCCGATACGCAGTATTTT.

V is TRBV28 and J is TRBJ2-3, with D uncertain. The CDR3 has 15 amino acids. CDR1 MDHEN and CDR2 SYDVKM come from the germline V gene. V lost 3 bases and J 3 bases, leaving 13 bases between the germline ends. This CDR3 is CASSFPFSGTDTQYF. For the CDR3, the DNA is TGTGCCAGCAGTTTCCCCTTTTCGGGTACAGATACGCAGTATTTT.

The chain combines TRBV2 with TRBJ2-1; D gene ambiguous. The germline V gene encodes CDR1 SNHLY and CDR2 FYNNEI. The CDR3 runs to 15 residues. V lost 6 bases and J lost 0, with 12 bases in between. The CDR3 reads CASSPFPSSYNEQFF. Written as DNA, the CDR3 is TGTGCCAGCAGCCCTTTCCCGAGCTCCTACAATGAGCAGTTCTTC.